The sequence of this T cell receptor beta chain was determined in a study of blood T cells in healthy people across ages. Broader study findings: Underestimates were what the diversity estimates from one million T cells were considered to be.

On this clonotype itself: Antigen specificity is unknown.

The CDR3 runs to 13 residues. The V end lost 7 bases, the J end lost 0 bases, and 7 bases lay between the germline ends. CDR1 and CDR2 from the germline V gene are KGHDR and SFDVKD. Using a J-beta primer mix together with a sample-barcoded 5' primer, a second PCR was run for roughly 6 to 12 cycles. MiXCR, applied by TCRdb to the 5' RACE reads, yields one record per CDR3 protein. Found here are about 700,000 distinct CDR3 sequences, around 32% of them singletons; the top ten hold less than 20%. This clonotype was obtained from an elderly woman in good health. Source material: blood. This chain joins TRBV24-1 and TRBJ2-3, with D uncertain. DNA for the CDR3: TGTGCCACCAGCAAACACAGCACAGATACGCAGTATTTT. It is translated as CATSKHSTDTQYF.